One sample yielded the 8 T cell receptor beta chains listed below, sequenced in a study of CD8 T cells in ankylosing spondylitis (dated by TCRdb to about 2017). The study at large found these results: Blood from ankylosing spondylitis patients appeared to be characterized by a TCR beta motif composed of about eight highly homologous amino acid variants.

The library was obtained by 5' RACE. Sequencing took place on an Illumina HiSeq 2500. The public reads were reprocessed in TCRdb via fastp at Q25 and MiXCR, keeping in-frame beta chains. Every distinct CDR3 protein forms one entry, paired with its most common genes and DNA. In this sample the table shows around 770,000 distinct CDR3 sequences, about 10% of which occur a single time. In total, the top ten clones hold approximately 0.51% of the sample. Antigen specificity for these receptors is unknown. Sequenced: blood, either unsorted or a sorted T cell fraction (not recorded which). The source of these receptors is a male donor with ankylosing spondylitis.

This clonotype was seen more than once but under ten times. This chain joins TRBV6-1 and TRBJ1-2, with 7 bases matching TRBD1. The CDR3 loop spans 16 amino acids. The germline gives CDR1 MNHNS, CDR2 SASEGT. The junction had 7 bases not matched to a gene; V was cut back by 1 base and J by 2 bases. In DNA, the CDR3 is TGTGCCAGCAGTGAAGGGAGGGGGCGTAAGAACTATGGCTACACCTTC. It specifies CASSEGRGRKNYGYTF.

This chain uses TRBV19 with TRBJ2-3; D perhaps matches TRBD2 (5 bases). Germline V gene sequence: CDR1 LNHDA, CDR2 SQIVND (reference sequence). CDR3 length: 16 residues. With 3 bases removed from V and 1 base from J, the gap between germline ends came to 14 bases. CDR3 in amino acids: CASSMWAADRTDTQYF. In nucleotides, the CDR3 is TGTGCCAGTAGTATGTGGGCAGCGGATCGCACAGATACGCAGTATTTT. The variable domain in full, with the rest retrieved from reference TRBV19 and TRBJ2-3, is DGGITQSPKYLFRKEGQNVTLSCEQNLNHDAMYWYRQDPGQGLRLIYYSQIVNDFQKGDIAEGYSVSREKKESFPLTVTSAQKNPTAFYLCASSMWAADRTDTQYFGPGTRLTVL.

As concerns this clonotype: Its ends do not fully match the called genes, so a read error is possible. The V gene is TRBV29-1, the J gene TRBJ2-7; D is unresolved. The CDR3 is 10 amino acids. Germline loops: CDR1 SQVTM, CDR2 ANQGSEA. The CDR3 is CSVGSYKQYF. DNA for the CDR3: TGCAGCGTCGGTTCCTACAAGCAGTACTTC.

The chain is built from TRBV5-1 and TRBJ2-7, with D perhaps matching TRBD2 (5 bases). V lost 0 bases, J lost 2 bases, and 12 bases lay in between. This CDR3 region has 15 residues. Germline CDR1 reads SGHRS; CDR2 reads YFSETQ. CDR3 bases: TGCGCCAGCAGCTTGGCCTATACGGGAACCTACGAGCAGTACTTC. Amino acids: CASSLAYTGTYEQYF. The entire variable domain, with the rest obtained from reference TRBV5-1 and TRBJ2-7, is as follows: KAGVTQTPRYLIKTRGQQVTLSCSPISGHRSVSWYQQTPGQGLQFLFEYFSETQRNKGNFPGRFSGRQFSNSRSEMNVSTLELGDSALYLCASSLAYTGTYEQYFGPGTRLTVT.

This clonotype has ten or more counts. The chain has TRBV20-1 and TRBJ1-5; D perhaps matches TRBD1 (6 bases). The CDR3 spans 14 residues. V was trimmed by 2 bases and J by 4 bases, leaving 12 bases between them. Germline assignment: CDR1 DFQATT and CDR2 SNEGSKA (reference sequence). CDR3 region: CSARPGAGNQPQHF. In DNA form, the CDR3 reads TGCAGTGCTAGACCAGGGGCGGGGAATCAGCCCCAGCATTTT.

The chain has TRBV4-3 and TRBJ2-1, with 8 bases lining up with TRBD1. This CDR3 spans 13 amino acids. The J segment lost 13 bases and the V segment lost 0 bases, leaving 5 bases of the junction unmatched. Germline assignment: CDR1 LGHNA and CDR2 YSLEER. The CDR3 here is CASSQEGTGVQFF. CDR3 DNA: TGCGCCAGCAGCCAAGAAGGGACAGGAGTCCAGTTCTTC.

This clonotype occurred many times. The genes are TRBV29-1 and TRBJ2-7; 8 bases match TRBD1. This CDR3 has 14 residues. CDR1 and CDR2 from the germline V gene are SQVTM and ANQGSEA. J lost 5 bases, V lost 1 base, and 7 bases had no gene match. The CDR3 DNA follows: TGCAGCGTTGAAGTGGACAGGGACTTCGACGAGCAGTACTTC. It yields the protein CSVEVDRDFDEQYF.

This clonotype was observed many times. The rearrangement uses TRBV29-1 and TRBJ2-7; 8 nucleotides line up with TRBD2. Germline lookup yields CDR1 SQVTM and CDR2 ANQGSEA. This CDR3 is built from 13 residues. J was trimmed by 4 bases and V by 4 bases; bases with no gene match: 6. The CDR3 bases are TGCAGCGTTGCTGAGCGGGGGTTTTACGAGCAGTACTTC. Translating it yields CSVAERGFYEQYF.